This T cell receptor beta chain was observed in a study of human T cells and chemical hapten exposure. The sample's time point: patch test 1, 2 weeks after DPC sensitization. Treatment in this sample: therapeutic diphenylcyclopropenone sensitization with weekly scalp DPC. It was from unfractionated whole blood that total RNA was extracted. Those who donated were patients with alopecia, 18 to 70 years of age, and suitable for DPC. The table lists this clonotype with many counts. Trimming took off 5 bases at V and 2 bases at J, with 7 bases between the two ends. The germline CDR1 and CDR2 sequences are LGHNT and FRNRAP. The CDR3 is 13 residues long. TCRdb re-called the RACE reads with MiXCR, one entry per CDR3 protein. The table lists approximately 41,000 distinct CDR3 sequences, 4% of them singletons.

Sequencing used whole blood, obtained in connection with sensitization to the hapten diphenylcyclopropenone (DPC). The chain is built from TRBV12-5 and TRBJ1-5; D not resolved. The receptor comes from a man aged 45-65 years with alopecia areata. Some clones in this sample may be carry-over from other donors' samples. The DNA of the CDR3 is TGTGCTAGTGGTCCGGGTGGCAATCAGCCCCAGCATTTT. Its protein product is CASGPGGNQPQHF.